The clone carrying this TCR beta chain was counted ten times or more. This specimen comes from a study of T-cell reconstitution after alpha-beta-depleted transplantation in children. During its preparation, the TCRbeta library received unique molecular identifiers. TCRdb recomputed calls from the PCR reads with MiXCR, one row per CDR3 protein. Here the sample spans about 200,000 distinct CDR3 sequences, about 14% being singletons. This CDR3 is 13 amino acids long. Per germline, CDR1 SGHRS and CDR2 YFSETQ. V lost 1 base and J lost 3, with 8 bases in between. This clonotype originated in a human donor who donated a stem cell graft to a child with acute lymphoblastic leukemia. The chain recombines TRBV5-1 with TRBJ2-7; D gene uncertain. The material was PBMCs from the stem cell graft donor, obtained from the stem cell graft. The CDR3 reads CASSLTAVYEQYF. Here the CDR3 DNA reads TGCGCCAGCAGCTTGACTGCTGTCTACGAGCAGTACTTC.